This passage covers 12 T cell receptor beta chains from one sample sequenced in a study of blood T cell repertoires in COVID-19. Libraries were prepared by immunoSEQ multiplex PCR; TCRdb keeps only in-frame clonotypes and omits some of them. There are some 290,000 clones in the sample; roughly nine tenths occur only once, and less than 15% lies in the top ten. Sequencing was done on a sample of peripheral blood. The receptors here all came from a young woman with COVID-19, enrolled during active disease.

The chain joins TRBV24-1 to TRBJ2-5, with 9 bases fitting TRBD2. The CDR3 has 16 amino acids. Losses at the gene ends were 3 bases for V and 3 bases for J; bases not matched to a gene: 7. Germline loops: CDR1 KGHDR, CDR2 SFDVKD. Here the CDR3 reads CATSDPRAGGKETQYF. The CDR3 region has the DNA TGTGCCACCAGTGATCCAAGGGCGGGGGGGAAAGAGACCCAGTACTTC.

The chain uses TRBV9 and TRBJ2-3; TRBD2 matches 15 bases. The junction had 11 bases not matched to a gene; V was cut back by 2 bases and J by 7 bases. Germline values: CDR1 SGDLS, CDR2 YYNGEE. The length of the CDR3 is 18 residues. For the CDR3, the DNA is TGTGCCAGCAGCGTCGCCGTCGGACTAGCGGGGGGGCGCCATACGCAGTATTTT. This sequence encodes CASSVAVGLAGGRHTQYF.

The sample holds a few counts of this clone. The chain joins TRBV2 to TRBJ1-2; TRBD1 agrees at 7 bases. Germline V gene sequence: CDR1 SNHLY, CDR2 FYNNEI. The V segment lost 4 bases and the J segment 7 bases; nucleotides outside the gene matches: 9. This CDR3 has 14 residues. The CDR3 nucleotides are TGTGCCAGCAGTGCGTCGGACAGGTTAGGTGGCTACACCTTC. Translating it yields CASSASDRLGGYTF.

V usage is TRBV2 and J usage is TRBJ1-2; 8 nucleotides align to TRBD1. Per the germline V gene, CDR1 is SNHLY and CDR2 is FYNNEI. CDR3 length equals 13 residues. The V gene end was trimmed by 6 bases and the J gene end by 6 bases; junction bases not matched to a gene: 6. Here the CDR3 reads CASRETGGDGYTF. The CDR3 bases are TGTGCCAGCAGGGAAACAGGGGGAGATGGCTACACCTTC.

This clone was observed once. The CDR3 region is CASSLGPGTGTIADTQYF. CDR3 coding DNA: TGTGCCAGCAGTTTGGGCCCCGGGACAGGGACAATCGCAGATACGCAGTATTTT. The rearrangement joins TRBV27 to TRBJ2-3; 9 nucleotides agree with TRBD1. V shed 3 bases, J shed 4 bases, and the junction held 14 bases outside the gene matches. The V gene's germline CDR1 is MNHEY and CDR2 SMNVEV (reference sequence). The CDR3 runs 18 residues.

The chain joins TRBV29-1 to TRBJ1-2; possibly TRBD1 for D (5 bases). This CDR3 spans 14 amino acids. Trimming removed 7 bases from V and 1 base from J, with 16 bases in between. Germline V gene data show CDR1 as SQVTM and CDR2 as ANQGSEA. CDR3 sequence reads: CSASRTGFNYGYTF. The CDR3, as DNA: TGCAGCGCTTCCCGCACAGGATTTAACTATGGCTACACCTTC.

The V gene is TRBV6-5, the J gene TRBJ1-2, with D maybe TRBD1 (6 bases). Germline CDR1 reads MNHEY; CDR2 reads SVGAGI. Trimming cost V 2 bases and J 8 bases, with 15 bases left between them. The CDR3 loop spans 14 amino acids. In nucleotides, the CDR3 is TGTGCCAGCAGTTACGATGGGGGCCGGCGGGGCTACACCTTC. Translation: CASSYDGGRRGYTF.

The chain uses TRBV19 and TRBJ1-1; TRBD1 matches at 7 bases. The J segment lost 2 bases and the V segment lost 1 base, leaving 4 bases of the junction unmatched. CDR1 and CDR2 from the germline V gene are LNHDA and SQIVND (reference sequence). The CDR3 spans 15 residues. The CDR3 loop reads CASSIVAGGNTEAFF. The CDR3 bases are TGTGCCAGTAGTATAGTGGCAGGGGGAAACACTGAAGCTTTCTTT. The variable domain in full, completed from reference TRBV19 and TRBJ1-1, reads DGGITQSPKYLFRKEGQNVTLSCEQNLNHDAMYWYRQDPGQGLRLIYYSQIVNDFQKGDIAEGYSVSREKKESFPLTVTSAQKNPTAFYLCASSIVAGGNTEAFFGQGTRLTVV.

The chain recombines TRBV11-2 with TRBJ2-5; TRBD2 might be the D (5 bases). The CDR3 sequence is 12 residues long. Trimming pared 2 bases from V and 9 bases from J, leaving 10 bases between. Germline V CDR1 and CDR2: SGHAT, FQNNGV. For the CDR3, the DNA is TGTGCCAGCAGCTTACCGCTAGCCCCCCAGTACTTC. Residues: CASSLPLAPQYF.

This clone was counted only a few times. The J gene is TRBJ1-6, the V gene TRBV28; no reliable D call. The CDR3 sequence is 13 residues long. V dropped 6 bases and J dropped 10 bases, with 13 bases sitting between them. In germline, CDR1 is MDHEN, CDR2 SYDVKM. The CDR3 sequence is CASSPQRGSPLHF. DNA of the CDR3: TGTGCCAGCAGCCCCCAAAGAGGGTCACCCCTCCACTTT.

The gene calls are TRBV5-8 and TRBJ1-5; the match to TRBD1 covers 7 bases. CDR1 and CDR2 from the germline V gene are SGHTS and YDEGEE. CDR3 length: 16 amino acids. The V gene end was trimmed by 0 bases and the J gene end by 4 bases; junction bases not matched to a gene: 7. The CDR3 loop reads CASSLGGGAGNQPQHF. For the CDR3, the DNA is TGTGCCAGCAGCTTGGGAGGGGGCGCGGGGAATCAGCCCCAGCATTTT.

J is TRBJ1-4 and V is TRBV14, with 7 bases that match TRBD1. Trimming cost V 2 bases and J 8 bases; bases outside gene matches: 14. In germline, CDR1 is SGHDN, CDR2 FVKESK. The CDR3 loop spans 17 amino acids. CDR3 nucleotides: TGTGCCAGCAGCCAACTCTGGCAGGGGACAGTAAAGGAAAAACTGTTTTTT. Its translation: CASSQLWQGTVKEKLFF.